Below are 18 T cell receptor beta chains sequenced from a single sample in a study of T cells after yellow fever vaccination. Each CDR3 protein is one row after TCRdb ran MiXCR on the 5' RACE reads. The sample has some 220,000 distinct CDR3 sequences; 2.5% to 3.5% are singletons. The source material was CD4+ T cells sorted from PBMCs, sampled 10 days after the yellow fever booster vaccination. These receptor sequences come from a man between 18 and 35 years old who received the YFV17D yellow fever vaccine.

The sample holds many counts of this clonotype. The chain combines TRBV7-8 with TRBJ2-3, with no clear D. V was shortened by 1 base and J by 1 base, with 9 bases between the two germline ends. Germline assignment: CDR1 SGHVS and CDR2 FQNEAQ. The CDR3 length is 15 residues. DNA for the CDR3: TGTGCCAGCAGCTTAGTGGTGGCGGGCACAGATACGCAGTATTTT. Translating it yields CASSLVVAGTDTQYF. The complete variable domain, with remaining parts taken from reference TRBV7-8 and TRBJ2-3, reads GAGVSQSPRYKVAKRGQDVALRCDPISGHVSLFWYQQALGQGPEFLTYFQNEAQLDKSGLPSDRFFAERPEGSVSTLKIQRTQQEDSAVYLCASSLVVAGTDTQYFGPGTRLTVL.

This clonotype was seen a handful of times. The chain couples TRBV27 to TRBJ2-2; 8 bases fit TRBD2. V shed 1 base and J 4 bases; nucleotides not matched to a gene: 2. CDR1 and CDR2 from the germline V gene are MNHEY and SMNVEV (reference sequence). The CDR3 is 15 amino acids. CDR3 in amino acids: CASSLWTSSTGELFF. CDR3 DNA: TGTGCCAGCAGTTTATGGACTAGCTCCACCGGGGAGCTGTTTTTT.

V usage is TRBV7-8 and J usage is TRBJ2-3; D is unclear. V was cut by 8 bases and J by 2 bases, with 14 bases left in between. Germline V lookup: CDR1 SGHVS, CDR2 FQNEAQ. The CDR3 runs to 14 residues. The CDR3 sequence: CASQTYTPTDTQYF. As DNA, the CDR3 is TGTGCCAGCCAAACCTATACCCCCACAGATACGCAGTATTTT.

At least ten counts were recorded for this clonotype. The chain recombines TRBV5-1 with TRBJ2-7, with 11 bases that match TRBD2. The V and J ends lost 3 bases and 2 bases, in that order; junction bases with no gene match: 4. The V gene's germline CDR1 is SGHRS and CDR2 YFSETQ. The CDR3 covers 15 residues. The DNA for the CDR3 is TGCGCCAGCAGCTCCGGGACTAGCGGAGCCTACGAGCAGTACGTC. It specifies CASSSGTSGAYEQYV.

This clonotype came up many times. This sequence joins TRBV6-5 and TRBJ2-2; 14 bases line up with TRBD2. The CDR3 extends over 19 amino acids. Germline assignment: CDR1 MNHEY and CDR2 SVGAGI. The V and J ends lost 0 bases and 1 base, in that order; junction bases with no gene match: 4. Written as DNA, the CDR3 is TGTGCCAGCAGTTACTCCACCGGGACTAGCGGGGGGAACACCGGGGAGCTGTTTTTT. This gives the protein CASSYSTGTSGGNTGELFF.

This chain joins TRBV6-5 and TRBJ2-2; 9 positions match TRBD1. The CDR3 extends over 18 amino acids. Trimming cost V 2 bases and J 5 bases; bases outside gene matches: 12. CDR1 is MNHEY and CDR2 is SVGAGI in the germline V gene. The CDR3 reads CASSYPTWGQGGTGELFF. CDR3 coding DNA: TGTGCCAGCAGTTACCCGACGTGGGGACAGGGCGGAACCGGGGAGCTGTTTTTT.

There are many counts of this clonotype. The chain couples TRBV6-2 or TRBV6-3 to TRBJ1-1; D is unresolved. This CDR3 spans 14 amino acids. The germline CDR1 and CDR2 sequences are MNHEY and SVGEGT. V lost 2 bases to trimming and J lost 0 bases, with 7 bases between them. The CDR3 bases are TGTGCCAGCAGTTACACGGAGTTGAACACTGAAGCTTTCTTT. The encoded protein is CASSYTELNTEAFF.

This clonotype appeared many times. This rearrangement joins TRBV3-1 to TRBJ2-5; 11 nucleotides line up with TRBD2. Germline CDR1 is LGHDT and CDR2 is YNNKEL (reference sequence). CDR3 length: 16 residues. Germline trimming cut 5 bases from V and 3 bases from J; bases unmatched to any gene: 8. The CDR3 spells CASSAALAGGKETQYF. The CDR3 region has the DNA TGTGCCAGCAGCGCCGCTTTAGCGGGGGGGAAAGAGACCCAGTACTTC.

This clonotype appeared a few times. The chain combines TRBV12-3 or TRBV12-4 with TRBJ1-2; D remains ambiguous. CDR3 length: 13 amino acids. The V end was cut by 4 bases, the J end by 5 bases, with 11 bases between. The CDR3 sequence is CASSYRGEYGYTF. The CDR3 nucleotides read TGTGCCAGCAGTTACCGAGGAGAGTATGGCTACACCTTC.

The rearrangement joins TRBV5-1 to TRBJ2-5; possible D gene TRBD2, 6 bases. The CDR3 length is 14 residues. Germline CDR1 and CDR2: SGHRS and YFSETQ. V lost 3 bases and J 2 bases, leaving 11 bases between the germline ends. The CDR3 spells CASSSRDSQETQYF. CDR3 DNA sequence: TGCGCCAGCAGCTCCCGGGACTCACAAGAGACCCAGTACTTC.

V gene TRBV11-2 combines with J gene TRBJ2-5; 11 nucleotides agree with TRBD1. This CDR3 has 15 residues. Germline trimming cut 5 bases from V and 9 bases from J; bases unmatched to any gene: 11. Germline CDR1 and CDR2: SGHAT and FQNNGV. CDR3 nucleotides: TGTGCCAGCAGCCCGGGACAGGGGGGGCCAGGGCCCCAGTACTTC. It is translated as CASSPGQGGPGPQYF.

V usage is TRBV5-1 and J usage is TRBJ1-6, with no clear D. V lost 0 bases, J lost 4 bases, and 5 bases lay in between. Germline values: CDR1 SGHRS, CDR2 YFSETQ. CDR3 length: 14 residues. Written as DNA, the CDR3 is TGCGCCAGCAGCTTGGATGGGTATAATTCACCCCTCCACTTT. Encoded protein: CASSLDGYNSPLHF.

This clonotype was recorded a few times. The chain couples TRBV7-2 to TRBJ2-3, with 9 bases identical to TRBD2. The CDR3 totals 14 residues. Trimming took 5 bases from V and 5 from J; bases not matched to a gene: 5. Germline V gene sequence: CDR1 SGHTA, CDR2 FQGNSA. This CDR3 is CASSVTSGLDTQYF. CDR3 coding DNA: TGTGCCAGCAGCGTGACTAGCGGCTTAGATACGCAGTATTTT.

This clonotype was seen a handful of times. J is TRBJ2-5 and V is TRBV20-1; the D gene could be TRBD1 or TRBD2 (5 bases each). CDR1 is DFQATT and CDR2 is SNEGSKA in the germline V gene (reference sequence). The length of the CDR3 is 15 residues. V lost 3 bases, J lost 1 base, and 15 bases lay in between. CDR3 coding DNA: TGCAGTGCTAGTCGGGGCCTAGGTCCCCAAGAGACCCAGTACTTC. Its protein product is CSASRGLGPQETQYF.

This clonotype has a count of ten or more. The chain links TRBV7-3 to TRBJ2-3; 10 bases agree with TRBD1. Looked up from germline, CDR1 is SGHTA and CDR2 is FQGTGA. V shed 5 bases, J shed 5 bases, and the junction held 4 bases outside the gene matches. CDR3 length: 14 residues. The CDR3 nucleotides read TGTGCCAGCAGCGGCGGACAGGGGGTAGATACGCAGTATTTT. The encoded protein is CASSGGQGVDTQYF.

This clonotype was recorded many times. The V call is TRBV7-3, the J call TRBJ1-6; weak D call: TRBD1 (5 bases). CDR1 and CDR2 from the germline V gene are SGHTA and FQGTGA. V was cut by 4 bases and J by 2 bases, with 12 bases left in between. The CDR3 has 16 residues. The CDR3 DNA reads as TGTGCCAGCAGCTCCCGAGGGGCCCCCTATAATTCACCCCTCCACTTT. Residues: CASSSRGAPYNSPLHF.

CDR3 in DNA: TGCAGTGCTAGAGTGGACTCCCTCCGATCACCCCTCCACTTT. This translates into CSARVDSLRSPLHF. The V and J genes are TRBV20-1 and TRBJ1-6; D ambiguous. The CDR3 is 14 residues long. Germline V gene lookup returns CDR1 DFQATT and CDR2 SNEGSKA (reference sequence). Trimming left V 1 base short and J 10 bases short, with 14 bases between.

V usage is TRBV2 and J usage is TRBJ2-5; D possibly corresponds to TRBD1 (5 bases). The CDR3 runs 15 residues. V was trimmed by 4 bases and J by 5 bases, leaving 17 bases between them. Per the germline V gene, CDR1 is SNHLY and CDR2 is FYNNEI. CDR3 in amino acids: CASSGSWTIKETQYF. As DNA, the CDR3 is TGTGCCAGCAGTGGGAGCTGGACAATTAAGGAGACCCAGTACTTC. Supplemented by reference TRBV2 and TRBJ2-5, the full variable domain reads EPEVTQTPSHQVTQMGQEVILRCVPISNHLYFYWYRQILGQKVEFLVSFYNNEISEKSEIFDDQFSVERPDGSNFTLKIRSTKLEDSAMYFCASSGSWTIKETQYFGPGTRLLVL.